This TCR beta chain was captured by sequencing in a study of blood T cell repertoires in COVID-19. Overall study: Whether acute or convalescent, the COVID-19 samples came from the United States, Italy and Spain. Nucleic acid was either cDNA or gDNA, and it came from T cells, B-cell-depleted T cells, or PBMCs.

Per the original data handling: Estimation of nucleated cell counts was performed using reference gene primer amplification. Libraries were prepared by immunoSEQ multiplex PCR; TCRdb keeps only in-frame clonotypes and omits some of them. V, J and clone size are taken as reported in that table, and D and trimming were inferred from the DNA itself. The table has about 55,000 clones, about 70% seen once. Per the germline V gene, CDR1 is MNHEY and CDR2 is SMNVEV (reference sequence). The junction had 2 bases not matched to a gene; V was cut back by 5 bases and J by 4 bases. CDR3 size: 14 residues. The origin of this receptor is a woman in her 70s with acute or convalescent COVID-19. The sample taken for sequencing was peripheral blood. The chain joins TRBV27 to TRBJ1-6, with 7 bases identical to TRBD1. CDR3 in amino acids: CASSPGQYNSPLHF. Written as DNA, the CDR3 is TGTGCCAGCAGTCCGGGACAGTATAATTCACCCCTCCACTTT.